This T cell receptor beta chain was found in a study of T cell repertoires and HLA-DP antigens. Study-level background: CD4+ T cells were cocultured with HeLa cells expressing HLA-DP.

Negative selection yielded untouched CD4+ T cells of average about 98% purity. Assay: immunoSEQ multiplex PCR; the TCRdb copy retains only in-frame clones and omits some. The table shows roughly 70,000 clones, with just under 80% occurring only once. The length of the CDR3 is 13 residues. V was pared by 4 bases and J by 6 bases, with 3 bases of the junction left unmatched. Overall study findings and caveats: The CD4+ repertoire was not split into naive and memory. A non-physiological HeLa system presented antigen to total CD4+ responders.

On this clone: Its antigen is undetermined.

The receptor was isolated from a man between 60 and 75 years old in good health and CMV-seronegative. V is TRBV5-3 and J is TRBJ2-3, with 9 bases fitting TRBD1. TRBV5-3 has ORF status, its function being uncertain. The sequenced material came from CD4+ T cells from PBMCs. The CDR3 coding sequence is TGTGCCAGAAGCCCGGGACAGGGTGATACGCAGTATTTT. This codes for CARSPGQGDTQYF.